The 26 T cell receptor beta chains given below trace back to one sample, sequenced in a study of T-cell memory formation after mild COVID-19. TCRdb re-derived calls from the 5' RACE reads in MiXCR, one entry per CDR3 protein. Among a few hundred thousand distinct CDR3 sequences, about 22% were seen once, and the ten largest hold 8.4%. Material for sequencing was PBMCs or a T cell subset sorted from them (not recorded which). Source of these receptors: an adult woman who had mild COVID-19 (a few samples of this study predate the infection). Cell type and time point are not known.

The rearrangement uses TRBV7-8 and TRBJ1-1; D is uncertain. The V end lost 4 bases, the J end lost 0 bases, and 12 bases lay between the germline ends. The V gene's germline CDR1 is SGHVS and CDR2 FQNEAQ. This CDR3 has 15 residues. The CDR3 sequence: CASSSFESMNTEAFF. In nucleotides, the CDR3 is TGTGCCAGCAGCTCTTTCGAAAGTATGAACACTGAAGCTTTCTTT.

This clonotype was seen a few times. The chain couples TRBV19 to TRBJ1-2, with D tentatively TRBD1 (5 bases). CDR1 and CDR2 (germline): LNHDA, SQIVND (reference sequence). The CDR3 is made up of 13 amino acids. V was shortened by 5 bases and J by 3 bases, with 10 bases between the two germline ends. The chain's CDR3 is CASSYGTYYGYTF. The CDR3 DNA is TGTGCCAGTAGTTACGGGACCTACTATGGCTACACCTTC.

In its sample, this clonotype was seen a few times. This chain links TRBV7-2 with TRBJ2-1, with D possibly being TRBD1 or TRBD2 (5 bases each). Trimming removed 2 bases at V and 10 bases at J, with 18 bases between. The germline gives CDR1 SGHTA, CDR2 FQGNSA. This CDR3 spans 15 amino acids. CDR3 protein: CASSLISTNRREQFF. CDR3 coding DNA: TGTGCCAGCAGCTTAATCAGCACTAACAGGAGGGAGCAGTTCTTC.

The V call is TRBV6-1, the J call TRBJ1-5; the D is unclear. CDR1 is MNHNS, CDR2 SASEGT, per germline. The CDR3 extends over 13 amino acids. CDR3 region: CASEVGSNQPQHF. The CDR3, as DNA: TGTGCTTCTGAAGTGGGAAGCAATCAGCCCCAGCATTTT.

This clonotype was detected only a few times. The chain combines TRBV5-6 with TRBJ2-7, with D possibly TRBD1 on 5 matching bases. CDR1 and CDR2 (germline): SGHDT, YYEEEE. This CDR3 has 15 amino acids. Trimming took off 0 bases at V and 2 bases at J, with 12 bases between the two ends. The CDR3 protein is CASSLGGTLTYEQYF. The CDR3, as DNA: TGTGCCAGCAGCTTGGGGGGCACCCTGACCTACGAGCAGTACTTC.

The chain uses TRBV20-1 and TRBJ1-1, with TRBD1 matching 7 bases. V lost 5 bases to trimming and J lost 5 bases; unmatched junction nucleotides: 8. This CDR3 is 13 amino acids long. CDR1 and CDR2 from the germline V gene are DFQATT and SNEGSKA (reference sequence). CDR3 DNA: TGCAGTGCTGGAAGACAGGGTTTAACTGAAGCTTTCTTT. Translated, it gives CSAGRQGLTEAFF.

This clonotype was found a few times. This sequence joins TRBV2 and TRBJ2-3; D is unresolved. The V and J ends lost 2 bases and 1 base respectively, with 7 bases between them. Germline V gene sequence: CDR1 SNHLY, CDR2 FYNNEI. CDR3 length: 14 residues. The CDR3 sequence: CASSEIPGTDTQYF. The CDR3 DNA follows: TGTGCCAGCAGTGAAATCCCAGGCACAGATACGCAGTATTTT. Filled out from reference TRBV2 and TRBJ2-3, the complete variable domain reads EPEVTQTPSHQVTQMGQEVILRCVPISNHLYFYWYRQILGQKVEFLVSFYNNEISEKSEIFDDQFSVERPDGSNFTLKIRSTKLEDSAMYFCASSEIPGTDTQYFGPGTRLTVL.

The genes are TRBV4-3 and TRBJ2-1; TRBD2 is a possible D gene (5 bases). Between the trimmed V and J ends, which lost 0 bases and 1 base, there was a span of 10 bases. The germline gives CDR1 LGHNA, CDR2 YSLEER. CDR3 length: 16 amino acids. Written as DNA, the CDR3 is TGCGCCAGCAGCCAAGATGGTGGCGGGTCCTACAATGAGCAGTTCTTC. Its protein is CASSQDGGGSYNEQFF.

The chain joins TRBV5-1 to TRBJ1-2; unclear D gene. The CDR3 length is 12 residues. V lost 5 bases to trimming and J lost 2 bases, with 7 bases between them. In germline, CDR1 is SGHRS, CDR2 YFSETQ. Written as DNA, the CDR3 is TGCGCCAGCAGGACGGACAACTATGGCTACACCTTC. It codes for CASRTDNYGYTF.

This clonotype has a count of ten or more. J is TRBJ1-5 and V is TRBV5-1; D not certain. Germline CDR1 reads SGHRS; CDR2 reads YFSETQ. CDR3 length equals 15 residues. The V end was cut by 3 bases, the J end by 1 base, with 11 bases between. The CDR3 coding sequence is TGCGCCAGCAGCTCCCTGGGTGAAAGCAATCAGCCCCAGCATTTT. Translating it yields CASSSLGESNQPQHF.

This clonotype was counted only a few times. The chain has TRBV20-1 and TRBJ1-4; D unresolved. This CDR3 is built from 13 residues. Germline loops: CDR1 DFQATT, CDR2 SNEGSKA (reference sequence). Trimming stripped 4 bases from V and 3 bases from J, with 9 bases between. The CDR3 loop is CSAIMQANEKLFF. CDR3 DNA sequence: TGCAGTGCTATCATGCAGGCTAATGAAAAACTGTTTTTT.

Only a few counts were recorded for this clonotype. The chain employs TRBV20-1 and TRBJ2-3; 11 positions match TRBD2. With V trimmed by 7 bases and J by 3 bases, 15 bases remained unmatched. This CDR3 has 17 amino acids. Germline-derived CDR1 and CDR2 are DFQATT and SNEGSKA (reference sequence). CDR3 region: CSVIDSSTSGITDTQYF. For the CDR3, the DNA is TGCAGTGTCATAGATAGCTCGACTAGCGGGATAACAGATACGCAGTATTTT.

V gene TRBV6-1 combines with J gene TRBJ1-1; D might be TRBD1 (6 bases). The CDR3 length is 17 residues. V lost 3 bases to trimming and J lost 0 bases, with 17 bases between them. CDR1 is MNHNS, CDR2 SASEGT, per germline. CDR3 region: CASSEVRGKSLNTEAFF. The CDR3 DNA sequence: TGTGCCAGCAGTGAGGTCAGGGGAAAAAGCCTGAACACTGAAGCTTTCTTT.

V and J are TRBV5-1 and TRBJ2-5; TRBD2 matches at 9 bases. Germline-derived CDR1 and CDR2 are SGHRS and YFSETQ. J gave up 1 base and V 4 bases, and 8 bases lay outside the gene matches. This CDR3 comprises 16 residues. The CDR3 sequence is CASSPSGAVLQETQYF. CDR3 coding DNA: TGCGCCAGCAGCCCTAGCGGGGCCGTTCTCCAAGAGACCCAGTACTTC.

This chain joins TRBV6-1 and TRBJ2-7, with 10 bases matching TRBD1. V trimming: 3 bases; J trimming: 2 bases; junction bases outside the gene matches: 4. Germline loops: CDR1 MNHNS, CDR2 SASEGT. The CDR3 loop spans 15 amino acids. CDR3 nucleotide sequence: TGTGCCAGCAGTGATTTCGGGACAGGGGCCTACGAGCAGTACTTC. This translates into CASSDFGTGAYEQYF.

Only a few counts were recorded for this clonotype. DNA for the CDR3: TGCAGTGCGGGGCCCTCCTCTGGGGCCAACGTCCTGACTTTC. Protein sequence: CSAGPSSGANVLTF. The chain uses TRBV20-1 and TRBJ2-6, with D possibly TRBD1 on 5 matching bases. The V end was cut by 6 bases, the J end by 0 bases, with 9 bases between. The CDR3 covers 14 residues. The V gene's germline CDR1 is DFQATT and CDR2 SNEGSKA (reference sequence).

This clonotype was counted at least ten times. The CDR3 is CASSLISGSYNEQFF. The CDR3 DNA reads as TGTGCCAGCAGCTTGATTAGCGGTTCCTACAATGAGCAGTTCTTC. The J gene is TRBJ2-1, the V gene TRBV5-5, with D possibly matching TRBD2 (6 bases). CDR1 is SGHKS, CDR2 YYEKEE, per germline (reference sequence). With 1 base removed from V and 1 base from J, the gap between germline ends came to 9 bases. The CDR3 contains 15 residues.

The chain is built from TRBV7-2 and TRBJ2-1; 8 positions match TRBD2. This CDR3 contains 14 residues. V lost 0 bases to trimming and J lost 8 bases; unmatched junction nucleotides: 3. Germline assignment: CDR1 SGHTA and CDR2 FQGNSA. CDR3 protein: CASSLAYGGDEQFF. In nucleotides, the CDR3 is TGTGCCAGCAGCTTAGCCTACGGGGGGGATGAGCAGTTCTTC.

The gene calls are TRBV11-2 and TRBJ2-7; D is unclear. CDR1 and CDR2 (germline): SGHAT, FQNNGV. CDR3 length: 14 amino acids. V gave up 0 bases and J gave up 0 bases, with 6 bases separating them. The CDR3 region is CASSLEPTSYEQYF. The CDR3 nucleotides are TGTGCCAGCAGCTTAGAGCCGACCTCCTACGAGCAGTACTTC.

The chain couples TRBV10-3 to TRBJ2-1; 13 positions agree with TRBD2. CDR3 length: 15 residues. Germline V gene lookup returns CDR1 ENHRY and CDR2 SYGVKD. J lost 3 bases, V lost 8 bases, and 4 bases had no gene match. CDR3 protein: CAIGGTSGNYNEQFF. The CDR3 nucleotides are TGTGCCATCGGGGGGACTAGCGGGAACTACAATGAGCAGTTCTTC.

The J gene is TRBJ1-2, the V gene TRBV20-1; the D is unclear. This CDR3 has 11 amino acids. V lost 0 bases and J 7 bases, leaving 6 bases between the germline ends. Germline V gene lookup returns CDR1 DFQATT and CDR2 SNEGSKA (reference sequence). CDR3 sequence (DNA): TGCAGTGCTAGAGATTTGGTTGGCTACACCTTC. Translating gives CSARDLVGYTF.

The rearrangement joins TRBV2 to TRBJ2-3, with D tentatively TRBD2 (5 bases). The CDR3 is made up of 14 amino acids. CDR1 is SNHLY, CDR2 FYNNEI, per germline. V lost 10 bases and J lost 2, with 16 bases in between. The CDR3 reads CATQVADFTDTQYF. CDR3 bases: TGTGCCACCCAGGTTGCGGACTTCACAGATACGCAGTATTTT.

This clonotype was picked up a small number of times. The CDR3 DNA follows: TGCGCCAGCAGACCATCGGTGGGTACCTATGGCTACACCTTC. This gives the protein CASRPSVGTYGYTF. The rearrangement joins TRBV5-1 to TRBJ1-2; no clear D gene. CDR3 length: 14 amino acids. Germline V gives CDR1 SGHRS, CDR2 YFSETQ. Trimming pared 5 bases from V and 4 bases from J, leaving 15 bases between.

This clonotype was detected only a few times. The J gene is TRBJ1-1, the V gene TRBV18; D is possibly TRBD1 (5 bases). The length of the CDR3 is 14 residues. V dropped 2 bases and J dropped 10 bases, with 17 bases sitting between them. The germline gives CDR1 KGHSH, CDR2 LQKENI. CDR3 sequence: CASSPIEGLRVAFF. CDR3 nucleotide sequence: TGTGCCAGCTCACCAATTGAGGGGCTTCGGGTAGCTTTCTTT.

In this sample, this clonotype turned up a few times. The chain has TRBV6-1 and TRBJ2-6; 7 nucleotides agree with TRBD1. Germline CDR1 reads MNHNS; CDR2 reads SASEGT. There are 16 residues in the CDR3. The junction had 3 bases not matched to a gene; V was cut back by 4 bases and J by 0 bases. CDR3 nucleotide sequence: TGTGCCAGCAGTGGGGGGACAGCCTCTGGGGCCAACGTCCTGACTTTC. It codes for CASSGGTASGANVLTF.

The chain is built from TRBV12-3 or TRBV12-4 and TRBJ2-5, with 9 bases aligning to TRBD1. Trimming took 6 bases from V and 7 from J; bases not matched to a gene: 15. This CDR3 contains 16 residues. The CDR3 region has the DNA TGTGCCAGCAGCCTCCCGACAGGGGGTAGTATAGGGACCCAGTACTTC. This gives the protein CASSLPTGGSIGTQYF.